What follows are 27 T cell receptor beta chains derived from one specimen sequenced in a study of blood T cell repertoires in COVID-19. The data were produced by immunoSEQ multiplex PCR, yet TCRdb's version contains in-frame clones alone and is incomplete. The sample holds approximately 170,000 clones, about 83% seen once. The sample was peripheral blood. All receptors come from a man between 18 and 29 years old with active or convalescent COVID-19.

The chain recombines TRBV6-2 or TRBV6-3 with TRBJ2-1; 8 bases match TRBD1. The CDR3 extends over 15 amino acids. Trimming cost V 5 bases and J 7 bases; bases outside gene matches: 10. Looked up from germline, CDR1 is MNHEY and CDR2 is SVGEGT. The chain's CDR3 is CASSNRGILGNEQFF. In DNA form, the CDR3 reads TGTGCCAGCAGTAACAGGGGGATCCTTGGAAATGAGCAGTTCTTC.

This clone came up once. The gene calls are TRBV28 and TRBJ1-1; a weak D match, TRBD1 (6 bases). V was trimmed by 2 bases and J by 2 bases, leaving 12 bases between them. This CDR3 region has 15 residues. CDR1 and CDR2 from the germline V gene are MDHEN and SYDVKM. CDR3 bases: TGTGCCAGCAGTTTAGCTACAGGGATAAACACTGAAGCTTTCTTT. This encodes CASSLATGINTEAFF.

This clone was detected only once. The J gene is TRBJ2-1, the V gene TRBV11-2; the D gene is possibly TRBD1 (6 bases). CDR1 is SGHAT, CDR2 FQNNGV, per germline. With 1 base removed from V and 0 bases from J, the gap between germline ends came to 13 bases. This CDR3 contains 17 residues. The CDR3 nucleotides read TGTGCCAGCAGCTTAGGGCCAGCGGACAGCTCCTACAATGAGCAGTTCTTC. This codes for CASSLGPADSSYNEQFF.

This clone was found once. The gene calls are TRBV25-1 and TRBJ2-1; 9 bases are a match to TRBD2. Germline-derived CDR1 and CDR2 are MGHDK and SYGVNS. The CDR3 sequence is 15 residues long. Unmatched junction bases numbered 6, after V lost 5 bases and J lost 4 bases. The DNA for the CDR3 is TGTGCCAGCAGTCCGCCTAGCGGGGATTACAATGAGCAGTTCTTC. It translates to CASSPPSGDYNEQFF.

This chain links TRBV27 with TRBJ2-5; a weak D match, TRBD1 (6 bases). The CDR3 covers 14 residues. V was clipped by 6 bases and J by 1 base, with 12 bases between them. Germline V gives CDR1 MNHEY, CDR2 SMNVEV (reference sequence). Written as DNA, the CDR3 is TGTGCCAGCAGCCTGCCGGACAGCCAAGAGACCCAGTACTTC. Encoded protein: CASSLPDSQETQYF.

The J gene is TRBJ2-5, the V gene TRBV5-5; 7 bases map to TRBD1. Germline assignment: CDR1 SGHKS and CDR2 YYEKEE (reference sequence). The junction had 8 bases not matched to a gene; V was cut back by 4 bases and J by 2 bases. The CDR3 totals 15 residues. Here the CDR3 DNA reads TGTGCCAGCAGCCACGTTCGCAGGGGGCAAGAGACCCAGTACTTC. This sequence encodes CASSHVRRGQETQYF.

J is TRBJ2-2 and V is TRBV12-3 or TRBV12-4; D remains ambiguous. The CDR3 totals 12 residues. Deletions cut 4 bases from V and 5 bases from J, with 5 bases between. CDR3 region: CASSSETGELFF. The CDR3 bases are TGTGCCAGCAGTTCCGAGACCGGGGAGCTGTTTTTT.

The rearrangement links TRBV9 to TRBJ1-5; no reliable D call. This CDR3 is 14 amino acids long. Germline loops: CDR1 SGDLS, CDR2 YYNGEE. V lost 0 bases and J 3 bases, leaving 7 bases between the germline ends. This CDR3 is CASSVGENNQPQHF. Written as DNA, the CDR3 is TGTGCCAGCAGCGTAGGAGAGAACAATCAGCCCCAGCATTTT.

The CDR3 nucleotides read TGTGCCAGCAGCCAAGAATATTTAGGGCGAGGGCCCAACACCGGGGAGCTGTTTTTT. Translated: CASSQEYLGRGPNTGELFF. The chain recombines TRBV3-1 (or the pseudogene TRBV3-2) with TRBJ2-2, with D possibly matching TRBD2 (5 bases). V gave up 0 bases and J gave up 2 bases, with 19 bases separating them. The CDR3 sequence is 19 residues long. The germline V gene has CDR1 LGHDT and CDR2 YNNKEL (reference sequence).

The rearrangement uses TRBV7-6 and TRBJ1-5, with 9 bases identical to TRBD1. CDR3 size: 15 residues. V was pared by 5 bases and J by 7 bases, with 9 bases of the junction left unmatched. CDR1 is SGHVS, CDR2 FNYEAQ, per germline. The CDR3 protein is CASSKGQGSFQPQHF. As DNA, the CDR3 is TGTGCCAGCAGCAAGGGACAGGGTTCATTCCAGCCCCAGCATTTT. The full variable domain, with the rest looked up from reference TRBV7-6 and TRBJ1-5, is GAGVSQSPRYKVTKRGQDVALRCDPISGHVSLYWYRQALGQGPEFLTYFNYEAQQDKSGLPNDRFSAERPEGSISTLTIQRTEQRDSAMYRCASSKGQGSFQPQHFGDGTRLSIL.

This clone was detected once. V is TRBV15 and J is TRBJ1-5; D remains ambiguous. This CDR3 comprises 13 residues. Per the germline V gene, CDR1 is LNHNV and CDR2 is YYDKDF (reference sequence). The germline V and J ends were trimmed by 1 base and 7 bases, with 8 bases remaining between them. The CDR3 sequence: CATSRVEAQPQHF. In DNA, the CDR3 is TGTGCCACCAGCAGAGTGGAGGCCCAGCCCCAGCATTTT.

The V call is TRBV7-2, the J call TRBJ2-7; 11 nucleotides line up with TRBD2. The CDR3 runs 13 residues. Per the germline V gene, CDR1 is SGHTA and CDR2 is FQGNSA. The ends lost 5 bases at V and 12 bases at J; junction bases unmatched: 9. The CDR3 loop reads CASSSSGRAQPYF. DNA of the CDR3: TGTGCCAGCAGCAGTAGCGGGAGGGCTCAGCCGTACTTC.

The V gene is TRBV28, the J gene TRBJ2-3; tentative D call: TRBD2 (5 bases). Trimming cost V 2 bases and J 6 bases, with 12 bases left between them. From germline, CDR1 is MDHEN and CDR2 SYDVKM. This CDR3 is built from 14 residues. This CDR3 is CASSLAGIKDTQYF. Here the CDR3 DNA reads TGTGCCAGCAGTTTAGCCGGGATCAAGGATACGCAGTATTTT.

This chain links TRBV7-2 with TRBJ1-5; 9 bases are shared with TRBD1. The V gene's germline CDR1 is SGHTA and CDR2 FQGNSA. After removal of 0 bases from V and 7 bases from J, the junction contained 7 bases not matched to a gene. This CDR3 spans 16 amino acids. The DNA of the CDR3 is TGTGCCAGCAGCTTAGCGGGGGGACAGGGTGGCCAGCCCCAGCATTTT. Its protein product is CASSLAGGQGGQPQHF.

The chain recombines TRBV24-1 with TRBJ2-5; 8 nucleotides line up with TRBD2. The CDR3 runs to 16 residues. Trimming removed 0 bases from V and 4 bases from J; junction bases left unmatched: 6. Germline V gene data show CDR1 as KGHDR and CDR2 as SFDVKD. CDR3 bases: TGTGCCACCAGTGATTTGGCGGGAGGAGGAAGAGAGACCCAGTACTTC. This encodes CATSDLAGGGRETQYF.

V and J are TRBV5-1 and TRBJ2-3; D gene ambiguous. Germline V CDR1 and CDR2: SGHRS, YFSETQ. V lost 5 bases, J lost 0 bases, and 10 bases lay in between. The CDR3 has 14 residues. As DNA, the CDR3 is TGCGCCAGCAGGGAGAGACCTAGCACAGATACGCAGTATTTT. This codes for CASRERPSTDTQYF. Drawing the rest from reference TRBV5-1 and TRBJ2-3, the complete variable domain is KAGVTQTPRYLIKTRGQQVTLSCSPISGHRSVSWYQQTPGQGLQFLFEYFSETQRNKGNFPGRFSGRQFSNSRSEMNVSTLELGDSALYLCASRERPSTDTQYFGPGTRLTVL.

The chain couples TRBV7-2 to TRBJ1-6; D is undetermined. The germline gives CDR1 SGHTA, CDR2 FQGNSA. CDR3 length equals 12 residues. V shed 0 bases and J shed 10 bases, with 4 bases lying between them. The CDR3 spells CASSLAFSPLHF. The CDR3 DNA follows: TGTGCCAGCAGCTTAGCCTTCTCACCCCTCCACTTT.

This clone was observed a single time. The rearrangement joins TRBV7-8 to TRBJ1-2, with 7 bases lining up with TRBD1. Looked up from germline, CDR1 is SGHVS and CDR2 is FQNEAQ. V dropped 1 base and J dropped 8; count of bases not matched to a gene: 16. The CDR3 covers 17 residues. The CDR3 coding sequence is TGTGCCAGCAGCTTAGTGATAGCGGGACACAGGGGACAAGGCTACACCTTC. It translates to CASSLVIAGHRGQGYTF.

This chain links TRBV19 with TRBJ1-1; D call uncertain. The V and J ends lost 6 bases and 1 base respectively, with 21 bases between them. This CDR3 is 17 amino acids long. CDR1 and CDR2 (germline): LNHDA, SQIVND (reference sequence). The CDR3 reads CASRSWEMRRWNTEAFF. CDR3 nucleotides: TGTGCCAGTAGATCTTGGGAGATGAGGAGATGGAACACTGAAGCTTTCTTT. Combining the CDR3 with reference TRBV19 and TRBJ1-1 gives the whole variable domain DGGITQSPKYLFRKEGQNVTLSCEQNLNHDAMYWYRQDPGQGLRLIYYSQIVNDFQKGDIAEGYSVSREKKESFPLTVTSAQKNPTAFYLCASRSWEMRRWNTEAFFGQGTRLTVV.

The V gene is TRBV2, the J gene TRBJ1-5; 9 bases match TRBD1. V shed 9 bases, J shed 2 bases, and the junction held 5 bases outside the gene matches. Germline values: CDR1 SNHLY, CDR2 FYNNEI. The CDR3 is made up of 14 amino acids. The CDR3 nucleotides are TGTGCCAGTCGGGACAGGGTACGCAATCAGCCCCAGCATTTT. Translated, it gives CASRDRVRNQPQHF.

The chain links TRBV7-9 to TRBJ2-7; 8 nucleotides line up with TRBD1. Germline V CDR1 and CDR2: SEHNR, FQNEAQ (reference sequence). This CDR3 spans 13 amino acids. Unmatched junction bases numbered 5, after V lost 5 bases and J lost 5 bases. CDR3 protein: CASSRPGQDEQYF. In DNA form, the CDR3 reads TGTGCCAGCAGCCGACCGGGACAGGACGAGCAGTACTTC.

The genes are TRBV5-5 and TRBJ2-1; 10 bases agree with TRBD1. The germline V gene encodes CDR1 SGHKS and CDR2 YYEKEE (reference sequence). Trimming removed 1 base from V and 10 bases from J; junction bases left unmatched: 8. This CDR3 has 15 amino acids. This CDR3 is CASSLISGTGEEQFF. The CDR3 DNA reads TGTGCCAGCAGCTTGATATCGGGGACAGGGGAAGAGCAGTTCTTC. Combining the CDR3 with reference TRBV5-5 and TRBJ2-1 gives the whole variable domain DAGVTQSPTHLIKTRGQQVTLRCSPISGHKSVSWYQQVLGQGPQFIFQYYEKEERGRGNFPDRFSARQFPNYSSELNVNALLLGDSALYLCASSLISGTGEEQFFGPGTRLTVL.

The rearrangement joins TRBV19 to TRBJ1-5; unclear D gene. Per the germline V gene, CDR1 is LNHDA and CDR2 is SQIVND (reference sequence). This CDR3 is 14 amino acids long. Between the trimmed V and J ends, which lost 9 bases and 5 bases, there was a span of 17 bases. Here the CDR3 DNA reads TGTGCCAGCAAATGGAGGGCGGGGTATCAGCCCCAGCATTTT. Translation gives CASKWRAGYQPQHF. The whole variable domain, remainder taken from reference TRBV19 and TRBJ1-5, is DGGITQSPKYLFRKEGQNVTLSCEQNLNHDAMYWYRQDPGQGLRLIYYSQIVNDFQKGDIAEGYSVSREKKESFPLTVTSAQKNPTAFYLCASKWRAGYQPQHFGDGTRLSIL.

V gene TRBV27 combines with J gene TRBJ2-2; D is uncertain. CDR3 length: 15 residues. Trimming removed 6 bases from V and 4 bases from J, with 15 bases in between. The germline CDR1 and CDR2 sequences are MNHEY and SMNVEV (reference sequence). CDR3 in amino acids: CASSLLEDPTGELFF. CDR3 DNA: TGTGCCAGCAGCCTCCTAGAAGACCCCACCGGGGAGCTGTTTTTT.

This chain uses TRBV7-9 with TRBJ2-7; TRBD1 matches at 10 bases. The J segment lost 4 bases and the V segment lost 9 bases, leaving 9 bases of the junction unmatched. The CDR3 spans 14 residues. Germline V gene data show CDR1 as SEHNR and CDR2 as FQNEAQ (reference sequence). The CDR3 nucleotides are TGTGCCAGTTTACCCGGGACAGGGGTGTACGAGCAGTACTTC. This encodes CASLPGTGVYEQYF.

Only a few counts were recorded for this clone. V is TRBV20-1 and J is TRBJ1-5; D ambiguous. The CDR3 length is 14 residues. Trimming took off 3 bases at V and 2 bases at J, with 11 bases between the two ends. Germline CDR1 reads DFQATT; CDR2 reads SNEGSKA (reference sequence). CDR3 bases: TGCAGTGCTAGTATGTCCGGGGGCAATCAGCCCCAGCATTTT. As protein: CSASMSGGNQPQHF.

The CDR3 is CASSPRTGRQFF. Written as DNA, the CDR3 is TGTGCCAGTAGTCCTCGGACAGGAAGGCAGTTCTTC. The V and J genes are TRBV19 and TRBJ2-1; 7 nucleotides line up with TRBD1. Germline V gene data show CDR1 as LNHDA and CDR2 as SQIVND (reference sequence). This CDR3 is built from 12 residues. V lost 5 bases and J lost 12; bases outside the gene matches: 7.